Below are 18 T cell receptor beta chains sequenced from a single sample in a study of graft-versus-host responses after intestinal transplantation. Profiling relied on immunoSEQ multiplex PCR, and the TCRdb table lists in-frame clones only, not all of them. The sample includes more than 95,000 clones, over 75% of them seen just once. These receptors' antigens are unknown. The sequencing here drew on unstimulated CD4+ T cells sorted from spleen or lymph node cells, taken before intestinal transplant. All receptors derive from a human donor who received an intestinal transplant.

The V and J genes are TRBV5-1 and TRBJ1-1; 8 bases match TRBD1. J gave up 7 bases and V 3 bases, and 2 bases lay outside the gene matches. The CDR3 covers 12 residues. The germline V gene encodes CDR1 SGHRS and CDR2 YFSETQ. CDR3 sequence reads: CASSSGQGEAFF. The CDR3 DNA reads TGCGCCAGCAGCTCCGGACAGGGTGAAGCTTTCTTT. Together with reference TRBV5-1 and TRBJ1-1, the CDR3 gives the full variable domain: KAGVTQTPRYLIKTRGQQVTLSCSPISGHRSVSWYQQTPGQGLQFLFEYFSETQRNKGNFPGRFSGRQFSNSRSEMNVSTLELGDSALYLCASSSGQGEAFFGQGTRLTVV.

The gene calls are TRBV5-1 and TRBJ1-1, with 9 positions matching TRBD1. This CDR3 contains 14 residues. Germline assignment: CDR1 SGHRS and CDR2 YFSETQ. V lost 4 bases, J lost 4 bases, and 5 bases stayed unmatched. CDR3 sequence reads: CASSLGDRVTEAFF. CDR3 DNA: TGCGCCAGCAGCCTTGGGGACAGGGTCACTGAAGCTTTCTTT.

This sequence joins TRBV19 and TRBJ1-5; possibly TRBD1 for D (5 bases). Deletions cut 5 bases from V and 3 bases from J, with 14 bases between. Germline CDR1 is LNHDA and CDR2 is SQIVND (reference sequence). The CDR3 spans 15 residues. CDR3 DNA: TGTGCCAGTAGTCCCACCTCAGGGTTCAATCAGCCCCAGCATTTT. The encoded protein is CASSPTSGFNQPQHF.

The chain uses TRBV28 and TRBJ1-5; D remains unclear. V was trimmed by 3 bases and J by 4 bases, leaving 10 bases between them. The V gene's germline CDR1 is MDHEN and CDR2 SYDVKM. There are 14 residues in the CDR3. Here the CDR3 reads CASSLLGRNQPQHF. The CDR3 region has the DNA TGTGCCAGCAGTTTGTTGGGCCGAAATCAGCCCCAGCATTTT.

This sequence joins TRBV14 and TRBJ2-5, with TRBD1 identical over 8 bases. Trimming took 3 bases from V and 5 from J; bases not matched to a gene: 5. Germline CDR1 and CDR2: SGHDN and FVKESK. The CDR3 spans 14 residues. CDR3 sequence reads: CASSQYRGKETQYF. In DNA form, the CDR3 reads TGTGCCAGCAGCCAGTACAGGGGGAAGGAGACCCAGTACTTC.

This chain uses TRBV18 with TRBJ1-3, with 7 bases lining up with TRBD1. Looked up from germline, CDR1 is KGHSH and CDR2 is LQKENI. The J segment lost 0 bases and the V segment lost 4 bases, leaving 0 bases of the junction unmatched. The CDR3 is 14 amino acids. CDR3 nucleotides: TGTGCCAGCTCACGGGACAGCTCTGGAAACACCATATATTTT. Translating it yields CASSRDSSGNTIYF. Looking up the rest from reference TRBV18 and TRBJ1-3 gives the full variable domain: NAGVMQNPRHLVRRRGQEARLRCSPMKGHSHVYWYRQLPEEGLKFMVYLQKENIIDESGMPKERFSAEFPKEGPSILRIQQVVRGDSAAYFCASSRDSSGNTIYFGEGSWLTVV.

Only a few counts were recorded for this clone. The chain recombines TRBV6-1 with TRBJ2-2; 7 bases map to TRBD1. J gave up 7 bases and V 6 bases, and 11 bases lay outside the gene matches. This CDR3 comprises 15 residues. Germline V CDR1 and CDR2: MNHNS, SASEGT. The CDR3 region is CASRTDRVWDGELFF. CDR3 in DNA: TGTGCCAGCAGAACCGACAGGGTATGGGACGGGGAGCTGTTTTTT.

The chain uses TRBV7-3 and TRBJ2-1; possibly TRBD2 for D (5 bases). V lost 2 bases and J lost 8, with 19 bases in between. From germline, CDR1 is SGHTA and CDR2 FQGTGA. The CDR3 is 16 residues long. The CDR3 DNA is TGTGCCAGCAGCTTACGGGCTAGCCTCCCTCGGGATGAGCAGTTCTTC. Translating it yields CASSLRASLPRDEQFF.

The chain combines TRBV5-1 with TRBJ2-3; possibly TRBD1 for D (5 bases). Germline lookup yields CDR1 SGHRS and CDR2 YFSETQ. CDR3 length equals 15 residues. Trimming took 0 bases from V and 3 from J, leaving 11 bases between them. CDR3 in amino acids: CASSLARGWTDTQYF. For the CDR3, the DNA is TGCGCCAGCAGCTTGGCAAGGGGTTGGACAGATACGCAGTATTTT.

CDR3 sequence (DNA): TGTGCCAGCTCACCATGGGGGGAGAACACCGGGGAGCTGTTTTTT. This gives the protein CASSPWGENTGELFF. This rearrangement joins TRBV18 to TRBJ2-2, with TRBD2 as a possible D gene (6 bases). The CDR3 spans 15 residues. CDR1 and CDR2 from the germline V gene are KGHSH and LQKENI. V gave up 2 bases and J gave up 1 base, with 8 bases separating them.

This sequence joins TRBV27 and TRBJ1-5; D might be TRBD1 (6 bases). Trimming shortened V by 4 bases and J by 3 bases, and 7 bases separated the two germline ends. Germline CDR1 is MNHEY and CDR2 is SMNVEV (reference sequence). The CDR3 extends over 13 amino acids. In DNA, the CDR3 is TGTGCCAGCAGTTCGGGACACAATCAGCCCCAGCATTTT. It is translated as CASSSGHNQPQHF.

The sample holds one count of this clone. The chain joins TRBV5-1 to TRBJ2-3; TRBD2 agrees at 7 bases. CDR3 size: 14 residues. Germline CDR1 SGHRS, CDR2 YFSETQ. V lost 6 bases to trimming and J lost 3 bases; unmatched junction nucleotides: 7. The CDR3 sequence is CASKMAGVTDTQYF. In nucleotides, the CDR3 is TGCGCCAGCAAAATGGCGGGAGTGACAGATACGCAGTATTTT.

This clone occurred once. V is TRBV28 and J is TRBJ2-1, with TRBD2 matching 8 bases. V lost 5 bases, J lost 7 bases, and 13 bases stayed unmatched. CDR1 and CDR2 from the germline V gene are MDHEN and SYDVKM. The CDR3 is made up of 16 amino acids. CDR3 sequence (DNA): TGTGCCAGCAGTCTACTGCGGCGGGAGGTGAGGAATGAGCAGTTCTTC. Translation: CASSLLRREVRNEQFF.

The chain couples TRBV5-3 to TRBJ2-2, with D possibly TRBD1 on 6 matching bases. TRBV5-3 is sorted into the ORF group, with uncertain function. CDR3 length: 16 amino acids. Trimming stripped 0 bases from V and 3 bases from J, with 12 bases between. The CDR3 protein is CARSLVQGGDTGELFF. Written as DNA, the CDR3 is TGTGCCAGAAGCTTGGTACAGGGTGGGGACACCGGGGAGCTGTTTTTT.

V gene TRBV28 combines with J gene TRBJ1-1, with D maybe TRBD1 (5 bases). This CDR3 region has 13 residues. Trimming removed 5 bases at V and 4 bases at J, with 11 bases between. Germline CDR1 and CDR2: MDHEN and SYDVKM. The CDR3 region has the DNA TGTGCCAGCAGTCCACCGGGGGTCACTGAAGCTTTCTTT. It is translated as CASSPPGVTEAFF.

V and J are TRBV18 and TRBJ2-7, with 10 bases fitting TRBD1. V was clipped by 6 bases and J by 2 bases; unmatched bases: 4. The CDR3 is 14 amino acids. Germline CDR1 KGHSH, CDR2 LQKENI. Here the CDR3 reads CASSRTGGPYEQYF. The CDR3 DNA is TGTGCCAGCTCCCGGACAGGGGGACCCTACGAGCAGTACTTC.

The V call is TRBV10-3, the J call TRBJ1-1; 7 bases line up with TRBD1. The germline gives CDR1 ENHRY, CDR2 SYGVKD. V lost 2 bases and J lost 0; bases outside the gene matches: 15. CDR3 length equals 19 residues. The CDR3 loop reads CAISENRAGKGQLNTEAFF. CDR3 sequence (DNA): TGTGCCATCAGTGAGAATAGGGCCGGCAAGGGACAGCTGAACACTGAAGCTTTCTTT.

The chain links TRBV2 to TRBJ2-3, with 14 bases aligning to TRBD2. This CDR3 is built from 16 residues. The V gene's germline CDR1 is SNHLY and CDR2 FYNNEI. Trimming cost V 8 bases and J 6 bases; bases outside gene matches: 10. For the CDR3, the DNA is TGTGCCAGCGGCCTGAGACTAGCGGGGGGGCTCGATACGCAGTATTTT. Protein product: CASGLRLAGGLDTQYF.